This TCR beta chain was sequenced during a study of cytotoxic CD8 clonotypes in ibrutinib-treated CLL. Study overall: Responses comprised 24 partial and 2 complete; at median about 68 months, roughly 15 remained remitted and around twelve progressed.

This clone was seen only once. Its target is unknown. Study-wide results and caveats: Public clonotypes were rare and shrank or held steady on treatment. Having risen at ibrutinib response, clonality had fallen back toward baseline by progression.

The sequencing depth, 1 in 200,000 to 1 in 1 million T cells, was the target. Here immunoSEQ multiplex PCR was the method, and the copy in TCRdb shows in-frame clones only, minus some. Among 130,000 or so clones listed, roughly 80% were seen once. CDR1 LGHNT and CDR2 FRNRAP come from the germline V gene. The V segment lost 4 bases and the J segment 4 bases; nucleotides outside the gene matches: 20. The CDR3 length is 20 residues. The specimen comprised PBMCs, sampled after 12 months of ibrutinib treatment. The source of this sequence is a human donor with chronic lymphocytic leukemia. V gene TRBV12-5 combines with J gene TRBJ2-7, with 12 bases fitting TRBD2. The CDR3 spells CASGSLPGLAGPEDGYEQYF. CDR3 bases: TGTGCTAGTGGTTCGCTCCCGGGACTAGCGGGCCCAGAAGACGGTTACGAGCAGTACTTC.